This TCR beta chain derives from a study of blood T cells in healthy people across ages. This clonotype appeared many times. The trim removed 2 bases at V and 0 bases at J, leaving 7 bases unmatched. The germline gives CDR1 SGHRS, CDR2 YFSETQ. The CDR3 consists of 16 residues. A second PCR of roughly 6 to 12 cycles used a sample-barcoded 5' primer and a J-beta primer mix. One entry per CDR3 protein, called by TCRdb with MiXCR from the 5' RACE reads. Of about 320,000 distinct CDR3 sequences listed, 25% to 30% are singletons. The source is a woman aged 70-85 years in good health. Sequenced input: blood. The chain has TRBV5-1 and TRBJ1-1; 7 bases fit TRBD1. The CDR3 region is CASSFDHRGMNTEAFF. CDR3 nucleotide sequence: TGCGCCAGCAGCTTTGACCACAGGGGCATGAACACTGAAGCTTTCTTT.